Listed below are T cell receptor beta chains from one sample, sequenced in a study of vaccination and CD4 T cells after COVID-19. TCRdb called the PCR reads again in MiXCR, with one record for every CDR3 protein. The sample includes about 16,000 distinct CDR3 sequences, about 44% of them seen just once. These receptors have no identified antigens. Sequencing used CD4+ T cells from blood, cultured in vitro. Source of these receptors: a human donor who had recovered from COVID-19. Both conserved end residues are part of each CDR3. D genes are given only for firm matches. Part of the rows lack a size; the others show once, few, many or a class for expanded clones.

len	abundance	d_gene	v_gene	j_gene	CDR3aa	CDR3nt
15	NA	NA	TRBV28	TRBJ1-5	CASSTFGRDNQPQHF	TGTGCCAGCAGTACCTTCGGCAGGGACAATCAGCCCCAGCATTTT
15	NA	TRBD1	TRBV7-9	TRBJ1-6	CASSSRDSYNSPLHF	TGTGCCAGCAGCTCCCGGGACAGTTATAATTCACCCCTCCACTTT
17	NA	TRBD2	TRBV2	TRBJ2-5	CASSEGGLAGFGETQYF	TGTGCCAGCAGTGAAGGGGGACTAGCGGGATTCGGGGAGACCCAGTACTTC
14	few	NA	TRBV19	TRBJ2-3	CASSPVSSTDTQYF	TGTGCCAGTAGTCCCGTCTCGAGCACAGATACGCAGTATTTT
16	NA	NA	TRBV5-6	TRBJ1-3	CASSLVREKAGNTIYF	TGTGCCAGCAGCTTGGTCAGGGAGAAAGCTGGAAACACCATATATTTT
15	few	NA	TRBV15	TRBJ1-3	CATSRDGVGGNTIYF	TGTGCCACCAGCAGAGACGGTGTAGGTGGAAACACCATATATTTT
14	NA	NA	TRBV19	TRBJ2-1	CASSSTHRDNEQFF	TGTGCCAGTAGTAGTACTCATAGGGACAATGAGCAGTTCTTC
16	NA	TRBD1	TRBV25-1	TRBJ2-7	CASSAVSDRGINEQYF	TGTGCCAGCAGTGCGGTCTCGGACAGGGGAATCAACGAGCAGTACTTC
15	NA	NA	TRBV30	TRBJ2-4	CAWSRDSVAKNIQYF	TGTGCCTGGAGTAGAGACAGTGTTGCCAAAAACATTCAGTACTTC
16	few	TRBD1	TRBV20-1	TRBJ1-1	CSARPTGGRGHTEAFF	TGCAGTGCCAGACCCACAGGGGGGCGCGGGCACACTGAAGCTTTCTTT
14	NA	TRBD1	TRBV2	TRBJ1-2	CASSVNRGYNGYTF	TGTGCCAGCAGTGTGAACAGGGGATACAATGGCTACACCTTC
13	few	NA	TRBV7-8	TRBJ2-7	CASTRNRAYEQYF	TGTGCCAGCACCCGAAATAGGGCATACGAGCAGTACTTC
13	NA	NA	TRBV28	TRBJ2-7	CASLKASSYEQYF	TGTGCCAGTTTAAAGGCGAGCTCCTACGAGCAGTACTTC
11	few	NA	TRBV7-9	TRBJ2-3	CASRFTDTQYF	TGTGCCAGCAGGTTTACAGATACGCAGTATTTT
15	once	NA	TRBV18	TRBJ2-2	CASSPYTGTAGELFF	TGTGCCAGCTCACCCTACACAGGGACGGCCGGGGAGCTGTTTTTT
15	NA	NA	TRBV24-1	TRBJ2-3	CATSDNGISTDTQYF	TGTGCCACCAGTGATAATGGAATTAGCACAGATACGCAGTATTTT
14	NA	NA	TRBV7-9	TRBJ1-2	CASSLVEGNYGYTF	TGTGCCAGCAGCTTAGTGGAGGGTAACTATGGCTACACCTTC
15	NA	NA	TRBV19	TRBJ1-6	CASSPGAQGRSPLHF	TGTGCCAGTAGCCCCGGGGCGCAGGGTCGGTCACCCCTCCACTTT
16	few	TRBD1	TRBV7-2	TRBJ1-2	CASSSAGDRGLRGYTF	TGTGCCAGCAGCTCTGCTGGGGACAGGGGCCTCCGTGGCTACACCTTC
14	few	NA	TRBV20-1	TRBJ2-1	CSARLAGPYNEQFF	TGCAGTGCTAGACTGGCGGGCCCTTACAATGAGCAGTTCTTC
13	few	NA	TRBV27	TRBJ1-4	CASSRSLGEKLFF	TGTGCCAGCAGTCGCTCCCTTGGTGAAAAACTGTTTTTT
17	NA	NA	TRBV6-2/TRBV6-3	TRBJ1-5	CASSYWLGRNSNQPQHF	TGTGCCAGCAGTTACTGGTTGGGCCGCAATAGCAATCAGCCCCAGCATTTT
17	few	NA	TRBV5-6	TRBJ1-5	CASSSGTNRNSNQPQHF	TGTGCCAGCAGCTCCGGGACAAATAGGAATAGCAATCAGCCCCAGCATTTT